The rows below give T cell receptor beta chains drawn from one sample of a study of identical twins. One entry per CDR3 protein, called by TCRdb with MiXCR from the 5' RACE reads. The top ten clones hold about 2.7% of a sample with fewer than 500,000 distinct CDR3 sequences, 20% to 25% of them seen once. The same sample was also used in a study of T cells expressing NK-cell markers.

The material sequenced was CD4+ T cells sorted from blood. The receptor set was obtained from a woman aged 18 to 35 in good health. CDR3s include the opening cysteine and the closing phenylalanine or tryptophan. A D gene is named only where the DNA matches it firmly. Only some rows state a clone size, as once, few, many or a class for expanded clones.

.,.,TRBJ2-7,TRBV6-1,TGTGCCAGCAGTGATGGGGGGAGCTCCTACGAGCAGTACTTC,CASSDGGSSYEQYF
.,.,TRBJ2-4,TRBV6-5,TGTGCCAGCACGAACGACAGGAACATTCAGTACTTC,CASTNDRNIQYF
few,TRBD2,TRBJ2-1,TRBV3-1,TGTGCCAGCAGCCAAGAAGCGGGGGGGTCCTACAATGAGCAGTTCTTC,CASSQEAGGSYNEQFF
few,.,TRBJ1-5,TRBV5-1,TGCGCCAGCAGAGAGACAGGCGGCAATCAGCCCCAGCATTTT,CASRETGGNQPQHF
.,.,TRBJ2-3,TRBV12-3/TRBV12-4,TGTGCCAGCAGTGACTGGTCCTCCACAGATACGCAGTATTTT,CASSDWSSTDTQYF
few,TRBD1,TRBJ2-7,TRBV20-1,TGCAGTGCATCGGGACAGGGGACCCTACGAGCAGCCGCTGAGCAGTACTTC,CSASGQGTLRAAAEQYF
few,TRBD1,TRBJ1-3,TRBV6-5,TGTGCCAGCAGTTACCCAGGGGGCTCTGGAAACACCATATATTTT,CASSYPGGSGNTIYF
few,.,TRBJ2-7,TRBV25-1,TGTGCCAGCAGTGACGCAAGGGGCTCCTACGAGCAGTACTTC,CASSDARGSYEQYF
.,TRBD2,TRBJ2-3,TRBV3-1,TGTGCCAGCAGCCCCACTAGCGGGGGGGCGGTAGATACGCAGTATTTT,CASSPTSGGAVDTQYF
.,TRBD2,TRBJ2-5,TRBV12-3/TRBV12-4,TGTGCCAGCAGTTTAGGAGCGGGGGTTGTAGTGGAGACCCAGTACTTC,CASSLGAGVVVETQYF
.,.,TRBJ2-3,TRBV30,TGTGCCTGGAGTCAGCGGAGCACAGATACGCAGTATTTT,CAWSQRSTDTQYF
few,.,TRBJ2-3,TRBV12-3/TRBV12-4,TGTGCCAGCAGTTTCCGACAGTTATCTGATACGCAGTATTTT,CASSFRQLSDTQYF
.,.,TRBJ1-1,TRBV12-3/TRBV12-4,TGTGCCAGCAGTTCTCCAGTGAACACTGAAGCTTTCTTT,CASSSPVNTEAFF
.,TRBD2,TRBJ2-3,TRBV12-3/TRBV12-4,TGTGCCAGCAGTTTATGGGGGAGGGGAAAAGATACGCAGTATTTT,CASSLWGRGKDTQYF
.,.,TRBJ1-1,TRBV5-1,TGCGCCAGCAGCTTGGGGGCGGTTGGCACTGAAGCTTTCTTT,CASSLGAVGTEAFF
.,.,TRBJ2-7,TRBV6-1,TGTGCCAGCAGTGAACAAAACATCTCCTACGAGCAGTACTTC,CASSEQNISYEQYF
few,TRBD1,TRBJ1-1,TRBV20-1,TGCAGTGCTCGACAGGGGGGAACTGAAGCTTTCTTT,CSARQGGTEAFF
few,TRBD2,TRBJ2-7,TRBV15,TGTGCCACCAGCCTAAGCGGGACTTACTACGAGCAGTACTTC,CATSLSGTYYEQYF
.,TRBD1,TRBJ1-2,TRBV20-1,TGCAGTGCAGCCGGACAGGGGGCCGTCTATGGCTACACCTTC,CSAAGQGAVYGYTF